This paragraph covers one TCR beta chain sequence. The antigen is undetermined. One end of the junction is discordant with germline, which a read error may explain. This PCR relied on a set of 60 Vbeta primers and 13 Jbeta primers. Sequencing was performed with immunoSEQ multiplex PCR; in TCRdb, only in-frame clones are kept and a portion is missing. The sample records about 190,000 clones, roughly 79% being singletons. The germline CDR1 and CDR2 sequences are SSHAT and FNYEAQ (reference sequence). The CDR3 sequence is 15 residues long. The sample is drawn from a study of cytomegalovirus exposure and HLA in healthy donors. Study-wide results and caveats: As immune exposure information, only CMV serostatus was available. Specificity of a few CMV-associated chains for CMV antigens was verified in vitro. A missense variant in DCLRE1C was later tied to TCR beta V- and J-gene trimming.

Material: PBMCs. The source of this sequence is a woman under 30 in good health and CMV-seronegative. The rearrangement uses TRBV7-7 and TRBJ2-5, with a possible D match to TRBD2 (5 bases). CDR3 in DNA: TGTGCTAGCAGCTTAGCCGGAGGAAGACAAGAGACCCAGTACTTC. Amino acids: CASSLAGGRQETQYF.